The rows below give T cell receptor beta chains drawn from one sample of a study of liver allograft versus peripheral blood T cells. TCRdb recomputed calls from the reads with MiXCR, one row per CDR3 protein. The table has 6,600 or so distinct CDR3 sequences, around 15% seen once; the top ten hold approximately 2.7%. The receptors were sampled from a human patient who had a liver transplant. Some of these T cells may belong to the graft donor. CDR3s include the opening cysteine and the closing phenylalanine or tryptophan. A D gene is named only where the DNA matches it firmly. Only part of the rows carry a size: once, few, many, or a class if the clone is expanded.

V,D,J,size,DNA,CDR3
TRBV5-4,TRBD1,TRBJ1-2,few,TGTGCCAGCAGCGGAGCAGGGGGTTGGGAAGGCTACACCTTC,CASSGAGGWEGYTF
TRBV24-1,TRBD1,TRBJ2-1,medium-sized,TGTGCCACCAGTTCGACAGGGGAAAACAATGAGCAGTTCTTC,CATSSTGENNEQFF
TRBV18,NA,TRBJ2-1,few,TGTGCCAGCTCACCAAATAGCGGTGGGGCAAATGAGCAGTTCTTC,CASSPNSGGANEQFF
TRBV12-3/TRBV12-4,TRBD1,TRBJ2-2,NA,TGTGCCAGCAGACGGACAGGGGACGACACCGGGGAGCTGTTTTTT,CASRRTGDDTGELFF
TRBV29-1,TRBD1,TRBJ1-2,NA,TGCAGCGTTGTAAAGGGACAGGGACGAAGGGGCTACACCTTC,CSVVKGQGRRGYTF
TRBV7-9,NA,TRBJ2-7,medium-sized,TGTGCCAGCAGCCCACGGATCGGGCTAGCGAACTACGAGCAGTACTTC,CASSPRIGLANYEQYF
TRBV6-2/TRBV6-3,NA,TRBJ1-5,medium-sized,TGTGCCAGCAGTTACTGGGGGGACTCCAATTCAGATCAGCCCCAGCATTTT,CASSYWGDSNSDQPQHF
TRBV18,NA,TRBJ1-5,medium-sized,TGTGCCAGCTCACCCGGCGGGGCGGATCAGCCCCAGCATTTT,CASSPGGADQPQHF
TRBV9,NA,TRBJ1-3,few,TGTGCCAGCAGCTCTAGCCCGACCGGGACCTTTCTCTCTGGAAACACCATATATTTT,CASSSSPTGTFLSGNTIYF
TRBV3-1,TRBD1,TRBJ1-2,NA,TGTGCCAGCAGCCAGGGACAGGGGGCGCAAGCTATTCGGGTTGGCTATGGCTACACCTTC,CASSQGQGAQAIRVGYGYTF
TRBV12-3/TRBV12-4,NA,TRBJ1-6,NA,TGTGCCAGCAGTTTAATCTGGGAGCGGGGTCAGAGCCATAATTCACCCCTCCACTTT,CASSLIWERGQSHNSPLHF
TRBV28,NA,TRBJ1-4,few,TGTGCCAGCAGTTTATCCACAGGCCTTAATGAAAAACTGTTTTTT,CASSLSTGLNEKLFF
TRBV19,NA,TRBJ1-2,medium-sized,TGTGCCAGTAGTATACGGTGGGGATATGGCTACACCTTC,CASSIRWGYGYTF
TRBV6-6,NA,TRBJ2-2,medium-sized,TGTGCCACCACCCCCCGGGAGAACACCGGGGAGCTGTTTTTT,CATTPRENTGELFF
TRBV6-1,NA,TRBJ2-3,NA,TGTGCCAGCAGTGTTCAACCGGACTCGGCGGATACGCAGTATTTT,CASSVQPDSADTQYF
TRBV7-9,NA,TRBJ1-1,NA,TGTGCCAGCAGCTTAGGCAGGCTCGCTTTCTTT,CASSLGRLAFF
TRBV10-1,NA,TRBJ2-3,few,TGCGCCAGCAGTGATTCATTTAGTCGAGATACGCAGTATTTT,CASSDSFSRDTQYF
TRBV12-3/TRBV12-4,NA,TRBJ2-7,few,TGTGCCAGCAGTTTAGCAGGGTCCACCCCCTACGAGCAGTACTTC,CASSLAGSTPYEQYF
TRBV9,NA,TRBJ2-5,few,TGTGCCAGCAGCACGGGGGAGACCCAGTACTTC,CASSTGETQYF
TRBV6-1,NA,TRBJ2-7,medium-sized,TGTGCCAGCAGTGAAAGCGTTACCTACGAGCAGTACTTC,CASSESVTYEQYF
TRBV20-1,TRBD1,TRBJ2-2,few,TGCAGTGCTAGACGAGGACAGGGGGGGAACACCGGGGAGCTGTTTTTT,CSARRGQGGNTGELFF
TRBV6-5,NA,TRBJ1-1,medium-sized,TGTGCCAGCAGTTACTCTTTGAGGGGGAAGAACACTGAAGCTTTCTTT,CASSYSLRGKNTEAFF
TRBV25-1,TRBD1,TRBJ2-1,NA,TGTGCCAGCAGTGAATTTGCAGGGGGCGATTGGAGTGAGCAGTTCTTC,CASSEFAGGDWSEQFF
TRBV20-1,TRBD2,TRBJ2-7,NA,TGCAGTGCTAGACCTAGCGGGGGTTACTACGAGCAGTACTTC,CSARPSGGYYEQYF
TRBV6-5,NA,TRBJ1-2,medium-sized,TGTGCCAGCAGTTCCGGGACAATCGCCTTCTATGGCTACACCTTC,CASSSGTIAFYGYTF
TRBV12-3/TRBV12-4,NA,TRBJ2-2,many,TGTGCCAGCACTAAAACCGGGTCCGGGGAGCTGTTTTTT,CASTKTGSGELFF
TRBV20-1,TRBD1,TRBJ2-2,many,TGCAGTGCTTACCAGGGGGACACCGGGGAGCTGTTTTTT,CSAYQGDTGELFF
TRBV7-9,NA,TRBJ2-1,NA,TGTGCCAGCAGCTACTCCCCTCGGGGGGCCAATGAGCAGTTCTTC,CASSYSPRGANEQFF
TRBV24-1,TRBD1,TRBJ2-3,medium-sized,TGTGCCACCAGTGGGGGACAGGGCGCAAAGGATACGCAGTATTTT,CATSGGQGAKDTQYF
TRBV9,NA,TRBJ2-4,many,TGTGCCAGCAGCGTAGAGGGCACAGGAAACATTCAGTACTTC,CASSVEGTGNIQYF
TRBV19,NA,TRBJ2-3,medium-sized,TGTGCCAGTAGTATTAGGGACACAGATACGCAGTATTTT,CASSIRDTDTQYF
TRBV29-1,NA,TRBJ1-2,large,TGCAGCGTTGACAGGGGAAGAGGCGGCTACACCTTC,CSVDRGRGGYTF
TRBV27,NA,TRBJ1-2,medium-sized,TGTGCCAGCAGTTTAAGGGGGAATGGCTACACCTTC,CASSLRGNGYTF
TRBV27,NA,TRBJ2-3,medium-sized,TGTGCCAGCAGTTTTGCGGGGGCGGGGGCAGATACGCAGTATTTT,CASSFAGAGADTQYF
TRBV10-3,NA,TRBJ2-2,large,TGTGCCATCAGTGAGCGGGACGGGGGAATCGGGGAGCTGTTTTTT,CAISERDGGIGELFF
TRBV18,TRBD1,TRBJ1-5,medium-sized,TGTGCCAGCTCATCGACAGGGGATCAGCCCCAGCATTTT,CASSSTGDQPQHF
TRBV6-6,NA,TRBJ1-2,medium-sized,TGTGCCAGTAACAGGGCGGGGTATGGCTACACCTTC,CASNRAGYGYTF
TRBV28,TRBD1,TRBJ1-5,NA,TGTGCCAGCAGCCCCGGGACAGGGGTGGATCAGCCCCAGCATTTT,CASSPGTGVDQPQHF
TRBV19,TRBD1,TRBJ2-7,NA,TGTGCCAGTAGTATAGGGGGACAGACCTACGAGCAGTACTTC,CASSIGGQTYEQYF
TRBV10-2,TRBD2,TRBJ2-7,NA,TGCGCCAGCAGCCATAGCGGGGGGACTAACGAGCAGTACTTC,CASSHSGGTNEQYF
TRBV20-1,TRBD2,TRBJ2-7,few,TGCAGTGCCCCACACCCCTCTCTAGCGGGCGGCTACGAGCAGTACTTC,CSAPHPSLAGGYEQYF
TRBV10-3,TRBD1,TRBJ1-2,medium-sized,TGTGCCACCTCCCTGACAGGGGATGGCTACACCTTC,CATSLTGDGYTF
TRBV19,TRBD1,TRBJ1-6,medium-sized,TGTGCCAGTAGTCCAACAGGGGCTGGTTCACCCCTCCACTTT,CASSPTGAGSPLHF
TRBV3-1,NA,TRBJ1-1,NA,TGTGCCAGCAGCCCCGATCTGAACACTGAAGCTTTCTTT,CASSPDLNTEAFF
TRBV20-1,TRBD2,TRBJ2-5,NA,TGCAGTGCTAGGGGACTAGGGGAGACCCAGTACTTC,CSARGLGETQYF
TRBV19,NA,TRBJ1-1,many,TGTGCCAGTAGTAGAACAGCTGGGGCAGTCAACACTGAAGCTTTCTTT,CASSRTAGAVNTEAFF
TRBV6-2/TRBV6-3,TRBD1,TRBJ2-7,medium-sized,TGTGCCAGCAGTTGGGACAGACTCCATTACGAGCAGTACTTC,CASSWDRLHYEQYF
TRBV19,TRBD2,TRBJ2-2,medium-sized,TGTGCCAGTAGTATAGGTGGGGGGGCGAACACCGGGGAGCTGTTTTTT,CASSIGGGANTGELFF
TRBV30,NA,TRBJ2-5,few,TGTGCCTGGAGTGTACGGTTTGGAGAGACCCAGTACTTC,CAWSVRFGETQYF
TRBV20-1,NA,TRBJ1-1,NA,TGCAGTGCTAGGGTTTCGGTAAACACTGAAGCTTTCTTT,CSARVSVNTEAFF
TRBV20-1,NA,TRBJ2-7,NA,TGCAGTGCTAGTCAGCCAGGGGCAGGGTATGATCAGGAGCAGTACTTC,CSASQPGAGYDQEQYF
TRBV28,NA,TRBJ2-4,medium-sized,TGTGCCAGCAGTTTGGTATGGGGGTCTGGAAACATTCAGTACTTC,CASSLVWGSGNIQYF
TRBV28,TRBD1,TRBJ1-2,few,TGTGCCAGCAGTTCATATGGGGGGGGGACAGGGGTTTTCGGCTACACCTTC,CASSSYGGGTGVFGYTF
TRBV20-1,TRBD1,TRBJ1-5,few,TGCAGTGCTAGACAACAGGGGTACAATCAGCCCCAGCATTTT,CSARQQGYNQPQHF
TRBV30,TRBD1,TRBJ1-5,NA,TGTGCCTGGAGCGGGACAGGGTTTAGCAATCAGCCCCAGCATTTT,CAWSGTGFSNQPQHF
TRBV18,NA,TRBJ1-3,medium-sized,TGTGCCAGCTCACTAGCCAGGACAAGCGGAAACACCATATATTTT,CASSLARTSGNTIYF
TRBV6-5,NA,TRBJ1-6,medium-sized,TGTGCCAGCAGCCGGGGGATCTATAATTCACCCCTCCACTTT,CASSRGIYNSPLHF
TRBV6-1,NA,TRBJ2-7,medium-sized,TGTGCCAGCAGTGCTCTCAGGGGCGGAGAGCAGTACTTC,CASSALRGGEQYF
TRBV19,NA,TRBJ1-2,medium-sized,TGTGCCAGTAGTAGCACAGGGCCAGCCGGAATTTGGGGCTACACCTTC,CASSSTGPAGIWGYTF
TRBV19,NA,TRBJ2-1,medium-sized,TGTGCCAGTAGTTCATCAATACAGAGCAATGAGCAGTTCTTC,CASSSSIQSNEQFF